The source of this T cell receptor beta chain is a study of blood T cell repertoires in COVID-19. This clone was seen only once. Recovered Cohort 3 donors showed two negative PCRs, clearance, or symptom resolution. Per the original methods: It was from reference gene primer amplification that nucleated cell counts were estimated. Clones were sequenced by immunoSEQ multiplex PCR, and TCRdb holds only the in-frame ones, with some missing. D and trimming come from the DNA, and the V and J calls and clone size come from that table. The repertoire holds roughly 290,000 clones, with around 85% as singletons. This CDR3 contains 15 residues. Germline trimming cut 0 bases from V and 5 bases from J; bases unmatched to any gene: 4. Germline CDR1 and CDR2: LNHNV and YYDKDF (reference sequence).

The sequenced material came from PBMCs or T cells enriched from blood (not recorded which). The receptor's source is a woman younger than 45 who had recovered from COVID-19. The chain carries TRBV15 and TRBJ2-5; TRBD1 matches 9 bases. CDR3 loop: CATSREGQGAETQYF. The CDR3 region has the DNA TGTGCCACCAGCAGAGAGGGACAGGGAGCGGAGACCCAGTACTTC. Complete variable domain (other parts from reference TRBV15 and TRBJ2-5): DAMVIQNPRYQVTQFGKPVTLSCSQTLNHNVMYWYQQKSSQAPKLLFHYYDKDFNNEADTPDNFQSRRPNTSFCFLDIRSPGLGDTAMYLCATSREGQGAETQYFGPGTRLLVL.